Given below is one T cell receptor (beta chain) in context. Authors' processing steps: Reference gene primer amplification yielded estimated nucleated cell counts. Assay: immunoSEQ multiplex PCR; the TCRdb copy retains only in-frame clones and omits some. V, J and clone size are taken as reported in that table, and D and trimming were inferred from the DNA itself. In the table there are about 250,000 clones, 85% to 90% of which are singletons. The age range of participants was 18 to 89 years, with residence in roughly 25 US areas. The V and J ends lost 4 bases and 4 bases, in that order; junction bases with no gene match: 8. Germline CDR1 is SGHNT and CDR2 is YYREEE (reference sequence). This CDR3 spans 15 amino acids. The sample is drawn from a study of blood T cell repertoires in COVID-19.

The rearrangement joins TRBV5-4 to TRBJ2-1, with 7 bases aligning to TRBD2. The receptor's source is a man aged 40-55 years who had recovered from COVID-19. Sequenced: PBMCs or T cells enriched from blood (not recorded which). CDR3 amino acids: CASSMDRGEYNEQFF. CDR3 in DNA: TGTGCCAGCAGCATGGACCGGGGGGAATACAATGAGCAGTTCTTC.